The 29 T cell receptor beta chains given below trace back to one sample, sequenced in a study of shared clonotypes between healthy human individuals. The naive CD8 fraction comprised CD45RO-negative cells positively selected for CCR7 and excluded terminally differentiated effector memory CD45RA+ cells. Some clones are missing from TCRdb's copy, which holds only in-frame ones; the method was immunoSEQ multiplex PCR. The repertoire holds 630,000 or so clones, with 95% to 98% as singletons. The sequencing input was naive CD8+ T cells sorted from blood. The receptor source for this set is a man aged 25 to 45 in good health.

V usage is TRBV28 and J usage is TRBJ1-3; D is perhaps TRBD1 (6 bases). Trimming stripped 7 bases from V and 1 base from J, with 14 bases between. There are 15 residues in the CDR3. Per the germline V gene, CDR1 is MDHEN and CDR2 is SYDVKM. CDR3 coding DNA: TGTGCCAGCACATCAGGGGTGGTATCTGGAAACACCATATATTTT. It encodes CASTSGVVSGNTIYF.

This rearrangement joins TRBV7-9 to TRBJ2-7, with TRBD2 identical over 15 bases. The CDR3 runs to 17 residues. Germline CDR1 is SEHNR and CDR2 is FQNEAQ (reference sequence). Trimming cost V 1 base and J 5 bases; bases outside gene matches: 6. CDR3 coding DNA: TGTGCCAGCAGCTTAGGGACTAGCGGGAGGGCCTTTGACGAGCAGTACTTC. It codes for CASSLGTSGRAFDEQYF.

V gene TRBV2 combines with J gene TRBJ2-7; 9 bases fit TRBD1. Germline V gives CDR1 SNHLY, CDR2 FYNNEI. This CDR3 spans 15 amino acids. V gave up 4 bases and J gave up 3 bases; unmatched junction bases: 7. The CDR3 spells CASSGGQGTYYEQYF. In DNA form, the CDR3 reads TGTGCCAGCAGTGGGGGACAGGGAACCTACTACGAGCAGTACTTC.

The chain is built from TRBV2 and TRBJ2-1; 8 bases agree with TRBD2. This CDR3 has 16 amino acids. V trimming: 7 bases; J trimming: 0 bases; junction bases outside the gene matches: 8. CDR1 SNHLY and CDR2 FYNNEI come from the germline V gene. CDR3 amino acids: CASTGSGMSSYNEQFF. In DNA, the CDR3 is TGTGCCAGCACTGGTAGCGGGATGAGCTCCTACAATGAGCAGTTCTTC.

This clone was found once. The V gene is TRBV27, the J gene TRBJ2-7, with 8 nucleotides matching TRBD2. Germline assignment: CDR1 MNHEY and CDR2 SMNVEV (reference sequence). CDR3 length: 13 amino acids. The trim removed 4 bases at V and 5 bases at J, leaving 4 bases unmatched. The CDR3 loop is CASSSGRAHEQYF. The CDR3 DNA reads as TGTGCCAGCAGTTCCGGGAGGGCCCACGAGCAGTACTTC.

The chain is built from TRBV5-8 and TRBJ2-7; possible D gene TRBD1, 6 bases. The V gene lost 5 bases and the J gene lost 3 bases, with 15 bases spanning the gap. This CDR3 region has 14 residues. Germline V lookup: CDR1 SGHTS, CDR2 YDEGEE. CDR3 protein: CASSFRGKGYEQYF. CDR3 bases: TGTGCCAGCAGTTTCAGGGGCAAAGGCTACGAGCAGTACTTC.

The rearrangement links TRBV7-9 to TRBJ1-1; no definite D call. V was pared by 4 bases and J by 7 bases, with 10 bases between. This CDR3 has 12 amino acids. The germline V gene has CDR1 SEHNR and CDR2 FQNEAQ (reference sequence). CDR3 sequence reads: CASSSAGNEAFF. The CDR3 nucleotides are TGTGCCAGCAGCTCCGCGGGCAATGAAGCTTTCTTT.

This chain joins TRBV14 and TRBJ2-7; TRBD1 might be the D (6 bases). The CDR3 loop spans 15 amino acids. V lost 3 bases and J 4 bases, leaving 16 bases between the germline ends. CDR1 SGHDN and CDR2 FVKESK come from the germline V gene. CDR3 loop: CASSHLDQGPYEQYF. DNA for the CDR3: TGTGCCAGCAGCCATTTAGACCAGGGGCCTTACGAGCAGTACTTC.

This chain connects TRBV6-5 to TRBJ2-1, with TRBD2 as a possible D gene (5 bases). Between the trimmed V and J ends, which lost 2 bases and 10 bases, there was a span of 12 bases. CDR3 size: 13 residues. Germline lookup yields CDR1 MNHEY and CDR2 SVGAGI. Written as DNA, the CDR3 is TGTGCCAGCAGTTACGGCCTAGGACTCGAGCAGTTCTTC. It codes for CASSYGLGLEQFF.

The chain uses TRBV15 and TRBJ2-1; D perhaps matches TRBD1 (5 bases). The CDR3 sequence is 17 residues long. The V gene lost 3 bases and the J gene lost 7 bases, with 22 bases spanning the gap. Looked up from germline, CDR1 is LNHNV and CDR2 is YYDKDF (reference sequence). The CDR3 loop reads CATSSEGSGIQRNEQFF. CDR3 in DNA: TGTGCCACCAGCAGCGAAGGGTCAGGGATTCAAAGAAATGAGCAGTTCTTC. The variable domain in full, with the rest retrieved from reference TRBV15 and TRBJ2-1, is DAMVIQNPRYQVTQFGKPVTLSCSQTLNHNVMYWYQQKSSQAPKLLFHYYDKDFNNEADTPDNFQSRRPNTSFCFLDIRSPGLGDTAMYLCATSSEGSGIQRNEQFFGPGTRLTVL.

CDR3 amino acids: CASNILEGKLDEQFF. CDR3 coding DNA: TGTGCCAGCAATATACTCGAGGGTAAGCTCGATGAGCAGTTCTTC. V usage is TRBV6-5 and J usage is TRBJ2-1; D may be TRBD2 (5 bases). CDR3 size: 15 residues. The germline V and J ends were trimmed by 7 bases and 8 bases, with 21 bases remaining between them. Germline V gene data show CDR1 as MNHEY and CDR2 as SVGAGI.

This sequence joins TRBV7-8 and TRBJ2-7; D is possibly TRBD1 or TRBD2 (5 bases each). The CDR3 is 13 residues long. Trimming shortened V by 4 bases and J by 6 bases, and 13 bases separated the two germline ends. Looked up from germline, CDR1 is SGHVS and CDR2 is FQNEAQ. This chain's CDR3 is CASSSRDQFEQYF. CDR3 nucleotides: TGTGCCAGCAGCTCCCGGGACCAATTCGAGCAGTACTTC.

The chain combines TRBV7-9 with TRBJ1-5; 8 nucleotides match TRBD1. The V gene end was trimmed by 3 bases and the J gene end by 9 bases; junction bases not matched to a gene: 7. This CDR3 comprises 14 residues. CDR1 and CDR2 from the germline V gene are SEHNR and FQNEAQ (reference sequence). The CDR3 here is CASSFDRGHLPQHF. The CDR3 coding sequence is TGTGCCAGCAGCTTTGACAGGGGCCACCTGCCCCAGCATTTT.

The V gene is TRBV28, the J gene TRBJ1-5; possibly TRBD1 for D (6 bases). The V gene's germline CDR1 is MDHEN and CDR2 SYDVKM. This CDR3 spans 16 amino acids. The ends were cut back, 6 bases at V and 7 bases at J, with 22 bases in the middle. The CDR3 coding sequence is TGTGCCAGCAGCCCCGGGGACAAATTAGAAATCCAGCCCCAGCATTTT. Translation: CASSPGDKLEIQPQHF.

J is TRBJ1-5 and V is TRBV10-2; tentatively, D is TRBD1 (6 bases). CDR3 length: 18 residues. V lost 6 bases to trimming and J lost 5 bases, with 26 bases between them. Germline V lookup: CDR1 WSHSY, CDR2 SAAADI. CDR3 bases: TGCGCCAGCAGCCGTCTTTGGACAGTCAATAGCGCGCATCAGCCCCAGCATTTT. Residues: CASSRLWTVNSAHQPQHF.

This clone showed up just once. CDR3 in DNA: TGCGCCAGCAGCCAAGATGTCAGCAACACTGAAGCTTTCTTT. Translated, it gives CASSQDVSNTEAFF. The rearrangement links TRBV4-1 to TRBJ1-1; D not resolved. The V end lost 0 bases, the J end lost 2 bases, and 7 bases lay between the germline ends. This CDR3 contains 14 residues. Germline CDR1 reads MGHRA; CDR2 reads YSYEKL.

This sequence joins TRBV7-6 and TRBJ1-2, with TRBD1 as a possible D gene (6 bases). The CDR3 spans 18 residues. Germline assignment: CDR1 SGHVS and CDR2 FNYEAQ. V gave up 3 bases and J gave up 8 bases, with 28 bases separating them. CDR3 sequence (DNA): TGTGCCAGCAGCTTGTGGTCGTCGGGTAGGGGGGAAAAATGGGGCTACACCTTC. This gives the protein CASSLWSSGRGEKWGYTF.

The chain is built from TRBV15 and TRBJ2-2; 8 bases are shared with TRBD1. The CDR3 totals 16 residues. The V and J ends lost 1 base and 4 bases, in that order; junction bases with no gene match: 5. Germline lookup yields CDR1 LNHNV and CDR2 YYDKDF (reference sequence). The CDR3, as DNA: TGTGCCACCAGCAGAGGACAGGGGATGATCACCGGGGAGCTGTTTTTT. It yields the protein CATSRGQGMITGELFF. The entire variable domain, with the rest obtained from reference TRBV15 and TRBJ2-2, is as follows: DAMVIQNPRYQVTQFGKPVTLSCSQTLNHNVMYWYQQKSSQAPKLLFHYYDKDFNNEADTPDNFQSRRPNTSFCFLDIRSPGLGDTAMYLCATSRGQGMITGELFFGEGSRLTVL.

This rearrangement joins TRBV4-3 to TRBJ2-7; D not certain. Germline-derived CDR1 and CDR2 are LGHNA and YSLEER. The germline V and J ends were trimmed by 0 bases and 2 bases, with 5 bases remaining between them. This CDR3 contains 13 residues. The CDR3 DNA sequence: TGCGCCAGCAGCCAAGAGATGGCCTACGAGCAGTACTTC. As protein: CASSQEMAYEQYF.

CDR3 nucleotides: TGTGCCAGCAGCTTAGCGCCCTGGTCACAGGGAGAACAGCCCCAGCATTTT. Translated: CASSLAPWSQGEQPQHF. This chain uses TRBV7-8 with TRBJ1-5; tentatively, D is TRBD1 (6 bases). CDR1 SGHVS and CDR2 FQNEAQ come from the germline V gene. CDR3 length: 17 amino acids. V lost 0 bases and J lost 7, with 19 bases in between.

The chain uses TRBV5-6 and TRBJ1-2, with 9 bases lining up with TRBD1. The CDR3 is 13 amino acids. Unmatched junction bases numbered 5, after V lost 5 bases and J lost 6 bases. Per the germline V gene, CDR1 is SGHDT and CDR2 is YYEEEE. CDR3 DNA: TGTGCCAGCAGTTTCGGGACAGGGAATGGCTACACCTTC. Its translation: CASSFGTGNGYTF. The full variable domain, with the rest looked up from reference TRBV5-6 and TRBJ1-2, is DAGVTQSPTHLIKTRGQQVTLRCSPKSGHDTVSWYQQALGQGPQFIFQYYEEEERQRGNFPDRFSGHQFPNYSSELNVNALLLGDSALYLCASSFGTGNGYTFGSGTRLTVV.

The V and J genes are TRBV27 and TRBJ2-7; D is unresolved. V dropped 5 bases and J dropped 3 bases, with 14 bases sitting between them. Per the germline V gene, CDR1 is MNHEY and CDR2 is SMNVEV (reference sequence). The CDR3 contains 14 residues. CDR3 in amino acids: CASSLTLTSYEQYF. CDR3 nucleotides: TGTGCCAGCAGTCTCACCCTGACAAGCTACGAGCAGTACTTC.

This chain joins TRBV7-8 and TRBJ2-1; D gene unclear. The CDR3 extends over 15 amino acids. V dropped 1 base and J dropped 0 bases, with 7 bases sitting between them. CDR1 is SGHVS and CDR2 is FQNEAQ in the germline V gene. The CDR3 region has the DNA TGTGCCAGCAGCTTAGGCCTAAGCTCCTACAATGAGCAGTTCTTC. Residues: CASSLGLSSYNEQFF.

V and J are TRBV28 and TRBJ2-7; D unclear. Per germline, CDR1 MDHEN and CDR2 SYDVKM. The CDR3 has 13 residues. V lost 3 bases, J lost 1 base, and 7 bases lay in between. This CDR3 is CASSFRRSYEQYF. The CDR3, as DNA: TGTGCCAGCAGTTTCCGCAGGTCCTACGAGCAGTACTTC.

V usage is TRBV29-1 and J usage is TRBJ1-1; D unclear. The length of the CDR3 is 12 residues. Germline V CDR1 and CDR2: SQVTM, ANQGSEA. V shed 6 bases and J shed 6 bases, with 14 bases lying between them. CDR3 residues: CSVDVGKAEAFF. The CDR3 bases are TGCAGCGTCGACGTAGGCAAGGCTGAAGCTTTCTTT.

The J gene is TRBJ2-7, the V gene TRBV11-3; 12 bases line up with TRBD1. This CDR3 is built from 14 residues. Germline V gene data show CDR1 as SGHNT and CDR2 as YENEEA. V trimming: 5 bases; J trimming: 5 bases; junction bases outside the gene matches: 4. The CDR3 bases are TGTGCCAGCAGCGTCGGGACAGGGGGCGACGAGCAGTACTTC. Encoded protein: CASSVGTGGDEQYF.

This chain links TRBV6-4 with TRBJ2-2; 7 bases map to TRBD2. The CDR3 covers 13 residues. The J segment lost 7 bases and the V segment lost 4 bases, leaving 3 bases of the junction unmatched. CDR1 MRHNA and CDR2 SNTAGT come from the germline V gene. The CDR3 DNA sequence: TGTGCCAGCAGTGTTGTAGCGGGCGGGGAGCTGTTTTTT. The encoded protein is CASSVVAGGELFF.

V is TRBV9 and J is TRBJ2-1; 8 bases fit TRBD2. CDR1 is SGDLS, CDR2 YYNGEE, per germline. With V trimmed by 7 bases and J by 10 bases, 10 bases remained unmatched. This CDR3 has 13 residues. CDR3: CASRDGRAGEQFF. CDR3 nucleotide sequence: TGTGCCAGCCGAGACGGGAGGGCCGGGGAGCAGTTCTTC.

The chain joins TRBV7-8 to TRBJ2-1; TRBD2 might be the D (6 bases). Germline loops: CDR1 SGHVS, CDR2 FQNEAQ. The CDR3 length is 15 residues. Trimming cost V 0 bases and J 3 bases, with 9 bases left between them. This CDR3 is CASSLASGGYNEQFF. The CDR3, as DNA: TGTGCCAGCAGCTTAGCTAGCGGAGGCTACAATGAGCAGTTCTTC.